The rows below give T cell receptor beta chains drawn from one sample of a study of graft-versus-host responses after intestinal transplantation. These receptors lack a known antigen. Sequencing was performed with immunoSEQ multiplex PCR; in TCRdb, only in-frame clones are kept and a portion is missing. The sample comprises around 100,000 clones, approximately 94% of which are singletons, and around 1% rests with the top ten. Sequenced material: unstimulated CD8+ T cells sorted from spleen or lymph node cells, taken before intestinal transplant. These receptors came from a human donor who received an intestinal transplant. CDR3s include the opening cysteine and the closing phenylalanine or tryptophan. A D gene is named only where the DNA matches it firmly. Clone size is stated in some rows and not others, as once, few, many or a class when expanded.

j_gene,d_gene,v_gene,abundance,CDR3aa,CDR3nt
TRBJ2-1,TRBD2,TRBV5-8,-,CASSSRDYANEQFF,TGTGCCAGCAGCTCGAGGGACTACGCCAATGAGCAGTTCTTC
TRBJ1-2,TRBD1,TRBV2,once,CASRGTGGDGYTF,TGTGCCAGCAGGGGGACAGGGGGCGATGGCTACACCTTC
TRBJ2-7,TRBD1,TRBV4-1,-,CASSPAPGDSPYEQYF,TGCGCCAGCAGCCCCGCCCCCGGGGACAGTCCCTACGAGCAGTACTTC
TRBJ1-1,TRBD1,TRBV2,few,CASSSGQLNTEAFF,TGTGCCAGCAGTTCGGGACAGTTGAACACTGAAGCTTTCTTT
TRBJ2-3,-,TRBV6-5,-,CASSPRDSTDTQYF,TGTGCCAGCAGCCCTAGGGACTCTACAGATACGCAGTATTTT
TRBJ2-1,TRBD1,TRBV10-1,-,CASSETGGDEQFF,TGCGCCAGCAGTGAAACAGGGGGCGATGAGCAGTTCTTC
TRBJ1-2,-,TRBV6-1,-,CASSEALWTDYGYTF,TGTGCCAGCAGTGAAGCGCTATGGACAGACTATGGCTACACCTTC
TRBJ1-2,-,TRBV30,-,CAWSSANYGYTF,TGTGCCTGGAGTTCCGCTAACTATGGCTACACCTTC
TRBJ2-5,-,TRBV5-1,-,CASSPNPAAAQETQYF,TGCGCCAGCAGCCCAAACCCGGCGGCGGCCCAAGAGACCCAGTACTTC
TRBJ1-1,-,TRBV7-9,-,CASTRGGPEAFF,TGTGCCAGCACCCGAGGGGGTCCTGAAGCTTTCTTT
TRBJ2-6,-,TRBV11-2,-,CASSLISSGANVLTF,TGTGCCAGCAGCTTAATCAGCTCTGGGGCCAACGTCCTGACTTTC
TRBJ1-1,-,TRBV6-5,-,CASTGPLNTEAFF,TGTGCCAGCACGGGACCCCTGAACACTGAAGCTTTCTTT
TRBJ2-2,TRBD1,TRBV5-8,-,CASSWGTDFTGELFF,TGTGCCAGCAGCTGGGGGACAGATTTTACCGGGGAGCTGTTTTTT
TRBJ1-4,TRBD1,TRBV6-5,-,CASSELAGGGKLFF,TGTGCCAGCAGTGAATTGGCAGGGGGGGGAAAACTGTTTTTT
TRBJ2-5,TRBD1,TRBV27,-,CARSSDRGETQYF,TGTGCCCGCAGTTCGGACAGGGGAGAGACCCAGTACTTC
TRBJ2-2,-,TRBV15,-,CATSRDRENTGELFF,TGTGCCACCAGCAGAGACAGGGAGAACACCGGGGAGCTGTTTTTT